This T cell receptor (beta chain) originates from a study of identical twins. Study-wide results and caveats: Insertion counts were lower in abundant cord blood beta clonotypes, a trend that memory repertoires did not show. Monozygotic twin pairs showed more out-of-frame TCR alpha sharing than models estimated. Because invariant MAIT and iNKT cells could be present, zero-insertion analyses could be partly confounded.

A universal primer site came from template switching; cDNA carried unique molecular identifiers. A single record per CDR3 protein comes from TCRdb applying MiXCR to the 5' RACE reads. In the table there are 1.5 million or so distinct CDR3 sequences, 32% of which are singletons. Trimming took 8 bases from V and 9 from J, leaving 23 bases between them. Germline CDR1 reads MDHEN; CDR2 reads SYDVKM. The CDR3 loop spans 15 amino acids. In the case of this clonotype: Antigen specificity is unknown.

V usage is TRBV28 and J usage is TRBJ2-1, with D perhaps assigned TRBD1 or TRBD2 (6 bases each). The clonotype originates from a newborn girl in good health. Material for sequencing was cord blood. CDR3 residues: CASQALSLGGGEQFF. DNA for the CDR3: TGTGCCAGCCAAGCCCTATCCCTGGGGGGCGGTGAGCAGTTCTTC.